This entry lists 14 T cell receptor beta chains sequenced from one sample in a study of blood T cell repertoires in COVID-19. Clones were read by immunoSEQ multiplex PCR, and TCRdb kept only the in-frame ones, dropping some. The sample lists 150,000 or so clones, about 88% occurring once. Sequencing was done on a sample of peripheral blood. These receptor sequences come from a man younger than 35 with acute or convalescent COVID-19.

This sequence joins TRBV10-1 and TRBJ2-1; D is unclear. The germline V gene encodes CDR1 WNHNN and CDR2 SYGVQD (reference sequence). Trimming took 3 bases from V and 7 from J, leaving 4 bases between them. The CDR3 covers 11 residues. In DNA, the CDR3 is TGCGCCAGCAGTGATCGTAATGAGCAGTTCTTC. It codes for CASSDRNEQFF.

This clone was seen more than once but under ten times. V is TRBV6-1 and J is TRBJ1-2, with D perhaps matching TRBD1 (6 bases). CDR3 length equals 15 residues. Germline-derived CDR1 and CDR2 are MNHNS and SASEGT. V was pared by 3 bases and J by 4 bases, with 15 bases between. CDR3 DNA sequence: TGTGCCAGCAGTGACCAGGGGACCAGTGGCTATGGCTACACCTTC. It is translated as CASSDQGTSGYGYTF.

The chain carries TRBV6-1 and TRBJ1-5; no clear D gene. Germline values: CDR1 MNHNS, CDR2 SASEGT. Trimming cost V 2 bases and J 7 bases, with 18 bases left between them. The length of the CDR3 is 16 residues. CDR3 amino acids: CASSEYIHGGGQPQHF. Here the CDR3 DNA reads TGTGCCAGCAGTGAATATATTCACGGAGGAGGACAGCCCCAGCATTTT.

J is TRBJ1-2 and V is TRBV6-6, with D unclear. Trimming removed 6 bases from V and 7 bases from J, with 18 bases in between. The germline gives CDR1 MNHNY, CDR2 SVGAGI (reference sequence). The CDR3 covers 14 residues. CDR3 in amino acids: CASSQKDSARGYTF. Here the CDR3 DNA reads TGTGCCAGCAGCCAGAAGGACTCCGCGCGTGGCTACACCTTC.

The rearrangement links TRBV5-1 to TRBJ1-2; TRBD1 aligns across 9 bases. The CDR3 has 13 residues. V shed 4 bases and J 7 bases; nucleotides not matched to a gene: 5. From germline, CDR1 is SGHRS and CDR2 YFSETQ. The CDR3 reads CASSGQGRSGYTF. DNA for the CDR3: TGCGCCAGCAGCGGACAGGGGAGAAGTGGCTACACCTTC.

The chain recombines TRBV7-3 with TRBJ1-6; D gene ambiguous. V gave up 4 bases and J gave up 7 bases, with 11 bases separating them. The length of the CDR3 is 14 residues. The germline V gene has CDR1 SGHTA and CDR2 FQGTGA. In nucleotides, the CDR3 is TGTGCCAGCAGCTCGTTAGGCGGGAATTCACCCCTCCACTTT. Protein product: CASSSLGGNSPLHF.

Worth noting for this clone: The same CDR3 arises from other DNA sequences in this sample as well. The chain joins TRBV18 to TRBJ1-3; 7 bases agree with TRBD1. The CDR3 runs to 15 residues. Germline CDR1 reads KGHSH; CDR2 reads LQKENI. J gave up 0 bases and V 3 bases, and 2 bases lay outside the gene matches. CDR3 in amino acids: CASSPAGGSGNTIYF. CDR3 nucleotides: TGTGCCAGCTCACCGGCAGGGGGCTCTGGAAACACCATATATTTT.

This clone appeared a single time. The CDR3 loop is CASSLTATGANSPLHF. For the CDR3, the DNA is TGTGCCAGCAGCTTAACGGCTACAGGGGCTAATTCACCCCTCCACTTT. The chain links TRBV11-2 to TRBJ1-6, with TRBD1 matching over 7 bases. Losses at the gene ends were 2 bases for V and 6 bases for J; bases not matched to a gene: 7. Germline V gives CDR1 SGHAT, CDR2 FQNNGV. The CDR3 loop spans 16 amino acids.

The chain carries TRBV5-1 and TRBJ2-3; 9 bases align to TRBD2. This CDR3 contains 15 residues. The trim removed 0 bases at V and 6 bases at J, leaving 5 bases unmatched. Germline values: CDR1 SGHRS, CDR2 YFSETQ. CDR3 DNA: TGCGCCAGCAGCTTGGTGGCGGGGGGGCCCGATACGCAGTATTTT. Translation: CASSLVAGGPDTQYF.

This chain connects TRBV28 to TRBJ2-7; 11 nucleotides align to TRBD1. CDR3 size: 16 residues. V was pared by 5 bases and J by 5 bases, with 11 bases of the junction left unmatched. Germline values: CDR1 MDHEN, CDR2 SYDVKM. The CDR3 region has the DNA TGTGCCAGCAGTCCCTCGGACAGGGGGCCTTTCGACGAGCAGTACGTC. Protein: CASSPSDRGPFDEQYV.

The genes are TRBV2 and TRBJ2-3; D might be TRBD2 (6 bases). Trimming took 10 bases from V and 2 from J, leaving 13 bases between them. Germline V gene data show CDR1 as SNHLY and CDR2 as FYNNEI. This CDR3 contains 13 residues. The DNA for the CDR3 is TGTGCCAAACGGGACTCACTCACAGATACGCAGTATTTT. This sequence encodes CAKRDSLTDTQYF.

The rearrangement uses TRBV2 and TRBJ2-7; 8 nucleotides line up with TRBD2. This CDR3 has 15 residues. J lost 3 bases, V lost 4 bases, and 8 bases had no gene match. The germline V gene has CDR1 SNHLY and CDR2 FYNNEI. CDR3 DNA: TGTGCCAGCAGTGCCTCAGCGGGGGCCAACTACGAGCAGTACGTC. This codes for CASSASAGANYEQYV.

V is TRBV6-5 and J is TRBJ2-5, with 7 bases lining up with TRBD2. Losses at the gene ends were 4 bases for V and 5 bases for J; bases not matched to a gene: 10. The CDR3 is 15 amino acids. CDR1 is MNHEY, CDR2 SVGAGI, per germline. The CDR3 DNA sequence: TGTGCCAGCAGTTGGATAGCGGGTTACCGGGAGACCCAGTACTTC. It is translated as CASSWIAGYRETQYF.

The CDR3 DNA reads TGTGCCAGCAGCTTAAACGAGCGGGGGTTCACCGGGGAGCTGTTTTTT. The encoded protein is CASSLNERGFTGELFF. The chain couples TRBV7-2 to TRBJ2-2, with 8 bases matching TRBD2. J lost 4 bases, V lost 2 bases, and 6 bases had no gene match. CDR3 length: 16 amino acids. Germline lookup yields CDR1 SGHTA and CDR2 FQGNSA.